This record concerns one T cell receptor (beta chain) sequence. Its antigen has not been determined. Base qualities are not provided; no much larger clone lies one nucleotide away. The donors were some 39 Caucasian individuals from Russia, aged roughly 6 to 100 years, who were systemically healthy. Each donor gave approximately 10 milliliters of peripheral blood, collected into EDTA-treated Vacutainer tubes. Ficoll-Paque density-gradient centrifugation was used to isolate PBMCs, with at least 6.5 million per sample. Trizol reagent was used to extract total RNA from PBMCs, with at least 5.5 micrograms per sample. For every donor, flow cytometry on a PBMC aliquot measured the percentage of naive CD45RAhigh/CD27high T cells. The data are from a study of blood T cells in healthy people across ages (dated by TCRdb to about 2015). Concerning the study at large: In model experiments, template switching captured about one uniquely barcoded TCR beta cDNA molecule for every two T cells. To avoid experimental bias, donors of different ages were randomly spread across the sequencing lanes. The donors were divided into four age groups: young (average roughly 17 years), middle-aged (about 41), aged (about 56) and long-lived (about 90). Using deep sequencing normalized with unique cDNA molecular identifiers, the study measured how TCR beta repertoire diversity changes with age. For two donors (one aged 18 to 29 and one aged 80 or older), the study analyzed two additional independent replicas of 1 million unique cDNA reads from the same blood draw.

Via the germline V gene (reference sequence), CDR1 is GTSNPN and CDR2 SVGIG. The CDR3 sequence holds 14 residues, the cysteine and phenylalanine included. Only the CDR3 DNA is retained, 42 bases long and in frame from the first base. The trim is 3 bases for V and 3 bases for J, with a gap of 15 bases between the germline ends. Broad study findings and their caveats: Observed TCR beta diversity correlated strongly with the percentage of naive T cells measured by flow cytometry. The CMV infection status of donors was not known, potentially confounding age-related changes in expanded clonotypes. Estimates of total diversity based on one million sequenced T cells were regarded as lower bounds and as underestimates. As age increased, observed TCR beta diversity per million T cells dropped in a roughly linear way, and a significant reduction was already evident by age about 36. Compared with the aged group, more naive CD4+ T cells, fewer expanded clones and increased TCR diversity were shown by the long-lived group, suggesting age selection. Since profiling was done on bulk unsorted PBMCs, naive and antigen-experienced compartments could not be conclusively compared.

The library was made by 5' RACE. Sequencing instrument: Illumina HiSeq 2500. A second PCR of about 6 to 11 cycles was performed with a sample-barcoded 5' primer and a J-beta primer mix. Each TCR beta cDNA molecule received a unique molecular identifier from a template-switch 5' adaptor carrying 12 random nucleotides. At least 2.5 million CDR3-containing paired-end reads were obtained from each sample. The Mint cDNA synthesis kit, primed by a TRBC-specific oligonucleotide, was used to synthesize first-strand cDNA from all RNA. All cDNA was treated with uracil-DNA glycosylase and then went through a first 18-cycle PCR with the universal primers M1SS and BC2_uni_R. The authors' analysis ran thus. Normalization of each sample was performed by random selection of 1 million high-quality reads, each carrying a distinct molecular identifier. Instead of being binned into consensus sequences, reads with shared molecular identifiers were discarded. CDR3 identification, clonotype clustering and error correction used MiTCR with a Q25 quality threshold and the strictest error-elimination algorithm. A nonparametric unseen species model with Euler transformation was used to estimate a lower bound on total TCR beta diversity. The public sequencing data were trimmed at Q25 with fastp and processed into clonotypes with MiXCR by TCRdb, which kept only in-frame beta chains. CDR3 protein sequences are deduplicated, and each keeps its most common genes and DNA. TCRdb's processing, not the authors' own work, is the source of the V and J calls. The sample yields some 1.7 million distinct CDR3 sequences; roughly 27% were counted once. 6.5% to 8.5% of the sample goes to the ten largest clones.

The clonotype comes from a woman in her thirties in good health. The chain joins TRBV30 to TRBJ2-7; the D call is tentative, TRBD1 or TRBD2, as each matches 7 bases. What was sequenced was blood. The CDR3 in this case is CAWRGEGQSYEQYF. The DNA sequence reads TGTGCCTGGAGGGGGGAGGGACAGAGCTACGAGCAGTACTTC.